The TCR beta chain described here comes from a study of beta chain features in type 1 diabetes. Study summary: Patients were similar to healthy donors in age and gender (as well as in cell yields).

Sequencing targeted expressed TCRB transcripts, as all isolated RNA had been reverse transcribed. Across stem cell-like memory T cell samples, reads averaged approximately 1 million. Clones were sequenced by immunoSEQ multiplex PCR, and TCRdb holds only the in-frame ones, with some missing. The sample lists under 90,000 clones, around a third occurring once. Germline lookup yields CDR1 MRHNA and CDR2 SNTAGT. This CDR3 has 15 amino acids. Trimming at V came to 8 bases and at J to 1 base, leaving 6 bases not matched to a gene. The sequence was obtained from a woman between 18 and 29 years old in good health. The rearrangement joins TRBV6-4 to TRBJ1-5; 9 nucleotides agree with TRBD1. The sequenced sample was stem cell memory CD4+ T cells from blood. CDR3 amino acids: CASGGDRESNQPQHF. The CDR3 DNA reads TGTGCCAGCGGGGGGGACAGGGAGAGCAATCAGCCCCAGCATTTT.